This T cell receptor (beta chain) was recorded in a study of blood T cell repertoires in COVID-19. The wider study: Acute and convalescent COVID-19 samples came from the United States, Italy and Spain.

CDR1 and CDR2 from the germline V gene are KGHSH and LQKENI. After removal of 3 bases from V and 4 bases from J, the junction contained 8 bases not matched to a gene. The CDR3 spans 18 residues. Participants spanned ages about 18 to 89 years and resided in about 24 US areas. Per the original methods: Amplification of reference gene primers provided the estimated nucleated cell counts. Profiled with immunoSEQ multiplex PCR; TCRdb holds only in-frame clones, not every one. V, J and clone size were drawn from that table, and D and trimming were deduced from the DNA. The sample records 88,000 or so clones, approximately 90% being singletons.

The chain has TRBV18 and TRBJ2-1; the match to TRBD2 covers 14 bases. The receptor was derived from a woman aged 50 to 65 with acute COVID-19. The specimen was PBMCs or T cells enriched from blood (not recorded which). The CDR3 protein is CASSPGLAGVKGYNEQFF. The CDR3, as DNA: TGTGCCAGCTCACCGGGACTAGCGGGAGTAAAAGGATACAATGAGCAGTTCTTC.